This T cell receptor (beta chain) derives from a study of B cell selection in AIRE deficiency (dated by TCRdb to the late 2010s). Turning to the overall study: Researchers compared the TCRbeta repertoires of sorted blood CD4+ conventional T cells and regulatory T cells from AIRE-deficient patients with the corresponding repertoires from healthy controls. The TCR-sequenced cohort comprised five AIRE-deficient APECED patients and five healthy control donors.

Including cysteine and phenylalanine, the CDR3 has 15 amino acids. CDR3 DNA is the only sequence kept; it has 45 bases, read in frame from the first base. Sequences MNHEY (CDR1) and SVGAGI (CDR2) are obtained from the germline V gene. Unmatched junction bases come to 5, with V trimmed by 5 bases and J by 0 bases. The immunoSEQ platform was used for TCRbeta chain sequencing. On the authors' methods: When conventional T cell repertoires were pooled, patients gave 1x10^5 or so distinct in-frame TCRbeta sequences, while healthy donors gave some 130,000. Treg TCRbeta sequences found in two or more individuals were classed as public, and these public Treg TCRbeta sequences were then looked for in Tconv repertoires. Group differences were tested with Mann-Whitney U tests and Bonferroni-Dunn correction in GraphPad Prism 7.03. Here the immuneACCESS table is served through TCRdb, limited to in-frame sequences with V and J called. Missing clones are a known gap in these copies; in checked studies unresolved V genes cover under half, and the rest lacks a known reason. The V and J calls and clone size come from that table; D and trimming were worked out from the DNA. The sample includes 20,000 to 25,000 clones, with roughly 97% observed a single time. Around 0.31% of the sample is held by the ten biggest clonotypes.

On this clone itself: The specificity of this receptor is unknown. Base qualities are missing; no much larger clone stands one base away.

The paper as a whole reports these results and caveats: Shared Treg sequences had shorter CDR3s, which reflects a bias toward rearrangements containing few non-templated nucleotide insertions. Only TCRbeta chains were sequenced, and about 40% of the Treg sequences shared among healthy donors were also detected in healthy Tconv cells, possibly owing to differing TCRalpha chains. Tconv and Treg cells from AIRE-deficient patients showed TCRBV gene usage, CDR3 length and TCR diversity similar to those of healthy donors. Roughly 31% of Treg TCRbeta sequences shared among healthy donors appeared in patient Tconv cells, suggesting diversion of Treg-biased clones into the Tconv compartment. Of 3,000 to 4,500 shared Treg TCRbeta sequences, about 30% were shared only among healthy donors and 7.5% to 9.5% only among patients, suggesting less efficient Treg selection without AIRE.

CD4+CD127+ cells were sorted as the conventional CD4 T cell population. The AIRE-deficient patients had APECED syndrome. Sorting of Tconv and Treg cells intended for TCRbeta sequencing was performed on a FACSAria flow cytometer. Sorted cells were collected into 5-ml round-bottom polystyrene tubes, and dry cell pellets were frozen at -80°C before sequencing. The rearranged segments are TRBV6-5 and TRBJ2-5; a stretch of 8 junction bases matches TRBD1. Sequencing input: conventional CD4+ T cells sorted from PBMCs. The sequence was obtained from a human donor with AIRE deficiency. The CDR3 reads CASSRDRRYQETQYF. Read as DNA, the sequence is TGTGCCAGCAGTCGGGACAGGCGGTACCAAGAGACCCAGTACTTC.